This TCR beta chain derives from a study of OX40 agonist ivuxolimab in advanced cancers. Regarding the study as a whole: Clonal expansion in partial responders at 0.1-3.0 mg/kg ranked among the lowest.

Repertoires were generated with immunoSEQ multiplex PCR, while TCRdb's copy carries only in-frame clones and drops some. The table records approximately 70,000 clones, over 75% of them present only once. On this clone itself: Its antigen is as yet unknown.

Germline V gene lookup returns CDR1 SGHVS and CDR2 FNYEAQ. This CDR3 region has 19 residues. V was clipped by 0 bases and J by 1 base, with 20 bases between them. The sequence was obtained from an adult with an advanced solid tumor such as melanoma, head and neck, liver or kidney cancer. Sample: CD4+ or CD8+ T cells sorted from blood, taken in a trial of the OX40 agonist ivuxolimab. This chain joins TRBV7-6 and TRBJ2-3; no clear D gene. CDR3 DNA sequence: TGTGCCAGCAGCTTAGCGCCCCCTGACTCCCGAATGGGCACAGATACGCAGTATTTT. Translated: CASSLAPPDSRMGTDTQYF.